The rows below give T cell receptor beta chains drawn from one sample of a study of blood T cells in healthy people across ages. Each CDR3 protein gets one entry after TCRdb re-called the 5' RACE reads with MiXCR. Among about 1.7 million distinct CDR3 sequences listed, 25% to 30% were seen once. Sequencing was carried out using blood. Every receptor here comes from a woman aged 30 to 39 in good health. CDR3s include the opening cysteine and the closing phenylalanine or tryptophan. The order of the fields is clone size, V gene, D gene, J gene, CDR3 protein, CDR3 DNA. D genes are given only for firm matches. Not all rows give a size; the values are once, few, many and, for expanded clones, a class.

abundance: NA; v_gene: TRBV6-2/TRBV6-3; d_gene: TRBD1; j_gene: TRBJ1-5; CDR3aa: CASRRQGGSNQPQHF; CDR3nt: TGTGCCAGCAGAAGACAGGGCGGGAGCAATCAGCCCCAGCATTTT
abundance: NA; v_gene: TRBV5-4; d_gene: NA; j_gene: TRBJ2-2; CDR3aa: CASSLREPGLNTGELFF; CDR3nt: TGTGCCAGCAGCTTGAGGGAGCCCGGGTTGAACACCGGGGAGCTGTTTTTT
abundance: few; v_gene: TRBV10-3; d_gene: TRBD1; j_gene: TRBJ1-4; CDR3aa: CAISGDPGRDREKLFF; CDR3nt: TGTGCCATCAGTGGGGACCCCGGCAGGGACAGGGAAAAACTGTTTTTT
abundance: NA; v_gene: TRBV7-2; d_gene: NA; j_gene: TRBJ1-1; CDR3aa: CASSIEDTEAFF; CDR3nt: TGTGCCAGCAGCATCGAGGACACTGAAGCTTTCTTT
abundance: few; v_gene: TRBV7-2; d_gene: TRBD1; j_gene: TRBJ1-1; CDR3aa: CASSHYRGPNTEAFF; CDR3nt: TGTGCCAGCAGTCATTACAGGGGGCCTAACACTGAAGCTTTCTTT
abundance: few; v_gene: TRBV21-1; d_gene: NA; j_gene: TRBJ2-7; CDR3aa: CASLAVCGTSYEQYF; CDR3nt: TGTGCCAGCCTCGCCGTTTGCGGGACCTCCTACGAGCAGTACTTC
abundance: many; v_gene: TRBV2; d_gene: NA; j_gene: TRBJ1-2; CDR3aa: CASSPNQGLHGYTF; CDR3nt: TGTGCCAGCAGTCCAAACCAGGGATTACATGGCTACACCTTC
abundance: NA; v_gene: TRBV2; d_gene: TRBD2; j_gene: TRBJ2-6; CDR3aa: CASLVTSTGANVLTF; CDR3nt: TGTGCCAGCCTGGTGACTAGCACTGGGGCCAACGTCCTGACTTTC
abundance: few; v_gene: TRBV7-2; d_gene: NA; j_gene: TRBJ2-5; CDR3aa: CASSLIGSNEGTQYF; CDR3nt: TGTGCCAGCAGCTTAATAGGATCTAATGAGGGGACCCAGTACTTC
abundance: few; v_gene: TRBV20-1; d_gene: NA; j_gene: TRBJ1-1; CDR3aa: CSARARPLNTEAFF; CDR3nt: TGCAGTGCTAGAGCCAGGCCTCTGAACACTGAAGCTTTCTTT
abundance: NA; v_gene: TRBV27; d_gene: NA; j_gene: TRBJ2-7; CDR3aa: CASRGFPGAREQYF; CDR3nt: TGTGCCAGCAGGGGGTTTCCGGGAGCTCGGGAGCAGTACTTC
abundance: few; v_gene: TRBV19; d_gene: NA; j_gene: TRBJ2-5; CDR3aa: CASSRALKGRSETQYF; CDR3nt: TGTGCCAGTAGTAGGGCCCTTAAGGGGCGATCAGAGACCCAGTACTTC
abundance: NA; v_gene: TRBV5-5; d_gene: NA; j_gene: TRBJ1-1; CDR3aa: CASSLGGMGAFF; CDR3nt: TGTGCCAGCAGCTTGGGGGGTATGGGGGCTTTCTTT
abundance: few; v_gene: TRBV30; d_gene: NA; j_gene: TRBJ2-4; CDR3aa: CAWSVRTLAAKNIQYF; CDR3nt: TGTGCCTGGAGTGTTAGGACTCTCGCCGCCAAAAACATTCAGTACTTC
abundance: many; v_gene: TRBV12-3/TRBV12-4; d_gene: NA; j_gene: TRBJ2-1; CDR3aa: CASSFEGGGNEQFF; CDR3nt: TGTGCCAGCAGTTTTGAGGGGGGGGGGAATGAGCAGTTCTTC
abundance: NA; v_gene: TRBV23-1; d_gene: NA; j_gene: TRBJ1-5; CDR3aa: CASSQSGASSQPQHF; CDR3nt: TGCGCCAGCAGTCAATCGGGGGCGAGCAGTCAGCCCCAGCATTTT
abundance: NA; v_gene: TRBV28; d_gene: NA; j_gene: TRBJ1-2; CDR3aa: CASYQVWGPSGYTF; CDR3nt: TGTGCCAGCTACCAAGTGTGGGGGCCCAGTGGCTACACCTTC
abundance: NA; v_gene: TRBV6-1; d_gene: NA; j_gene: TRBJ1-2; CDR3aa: CASSDRRGYTF; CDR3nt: TGTGCCAGCAGTGACCGACGCGGCTACACCTTC
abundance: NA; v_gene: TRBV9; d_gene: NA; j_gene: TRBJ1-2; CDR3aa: CASSPFQGGYTF; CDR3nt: TGTGCCAGCAGCCCATTCCAAGGGGGCTACACCTTC
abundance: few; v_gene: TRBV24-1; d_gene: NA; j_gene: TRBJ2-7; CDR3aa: CATNQDTSTFTGTMRYEQYF; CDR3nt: TGTGCCACCAACCAGGACACTTCCACGTTCACAGGGACAATGCGGTACGAGCAGTACTTC
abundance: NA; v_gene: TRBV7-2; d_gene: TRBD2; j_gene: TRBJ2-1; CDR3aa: CASSALAGEGFF; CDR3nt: TGTGCCAGCAGCGCGCTAGCGGGAGAGGGGTTCTTC
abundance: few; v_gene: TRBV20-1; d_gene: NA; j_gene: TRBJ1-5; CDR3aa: CSASRGSDSNQPQHF; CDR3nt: TGCAGTGCCAGCAGGGGATCCGATAGCAATCAGCCCCAGCATTTT
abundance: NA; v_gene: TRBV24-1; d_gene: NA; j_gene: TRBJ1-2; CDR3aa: CATSDFPGARGYTF; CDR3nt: TGTGCCACCAGTGATTTCCCAGGGGCGCGAGGCTACACCTTC
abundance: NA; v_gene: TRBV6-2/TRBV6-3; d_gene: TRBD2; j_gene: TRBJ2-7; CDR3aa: CASSRRVAGGYEQYF; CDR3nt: TGTGCCAGCAGTCGTCGAGTAGCGGGAGGATACGAGCAGTACTTC
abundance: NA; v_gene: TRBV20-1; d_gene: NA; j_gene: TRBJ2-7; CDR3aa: CSTVSWPSYEQYF; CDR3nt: TGCAGCACAGTCAGCTGGCCCTCCTACGAGCAGTACTTC
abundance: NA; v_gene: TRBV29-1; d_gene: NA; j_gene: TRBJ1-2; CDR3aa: CSGGRLSRGYTF; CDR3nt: TGCAGCGGAGGACGCCTTTCGCGCGGCTACACCTTC
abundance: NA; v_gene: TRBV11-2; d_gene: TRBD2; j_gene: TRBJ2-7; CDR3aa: CASSPYIWTSGTNEQYF; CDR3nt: TGTGCCAGCAGTCCCTATATATGGACTAGCGGGACCAATGAGCAGTACTTC
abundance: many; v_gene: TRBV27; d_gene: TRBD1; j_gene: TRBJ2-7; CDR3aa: CASSSNRGSEQYF; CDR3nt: TGTGCCAGCAGTTCAAACAGGGGTTCCGAGCAGTACTTC
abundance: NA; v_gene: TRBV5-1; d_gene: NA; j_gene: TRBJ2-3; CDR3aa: CASSLSEGSGDTQYF; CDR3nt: TGCGCCAGCAGCCTGAGTGAGGGGTCCGGGGATACGCAGTATTTT
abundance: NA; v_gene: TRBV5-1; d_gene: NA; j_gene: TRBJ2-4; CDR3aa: CASSFEGSDIQYF; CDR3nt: TGCGCCAGCAGCTTTGAGGGTTCGGACATTCAGTACTTC
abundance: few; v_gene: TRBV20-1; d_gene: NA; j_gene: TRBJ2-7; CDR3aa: CSASPDSGAYEQYF; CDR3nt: TGCAGTGCTAGTCCGGACTCCGGGGCCTACGAGCAGTACTTC
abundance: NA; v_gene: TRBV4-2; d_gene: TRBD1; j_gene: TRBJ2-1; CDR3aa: CASSQAGTASYNEQFF; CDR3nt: TGTGCCAGCAGCCAAGCCGGGACAGCATCCTACAATGAGCAGTTCTTC
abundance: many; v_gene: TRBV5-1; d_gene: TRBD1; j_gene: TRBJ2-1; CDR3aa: CASSNRGPSNEQFF; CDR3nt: TGCGCCAGCAGCAACAGGGGGCCGTCCAATGAGCAGTTCTTC
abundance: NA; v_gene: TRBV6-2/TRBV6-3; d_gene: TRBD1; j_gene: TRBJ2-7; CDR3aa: CASSYSGQVRSYEQYF; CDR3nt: TGTGCCAGCAGTTACTCCGGACAGGTCAGGAGTTACGAGCAGTACTTC
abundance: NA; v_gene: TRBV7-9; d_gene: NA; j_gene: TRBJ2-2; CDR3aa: CASSHRQSGELFF; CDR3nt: TGTGCCAGCAGTCACCGCCAATCCGGGGAGCTGTTTTTT
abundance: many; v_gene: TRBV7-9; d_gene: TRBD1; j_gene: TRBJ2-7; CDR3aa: CASDRGSYEQYF; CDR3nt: TGTGCCAGCGACAGGGGTTCCTACGAGCAGTACTTC
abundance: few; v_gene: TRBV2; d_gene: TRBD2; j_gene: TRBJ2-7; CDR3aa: CASRLDSVGRQTRYF; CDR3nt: TGTGCCAGCAGACTTGACAGTGTCGGGAGGCAGACCCGGTACTTC
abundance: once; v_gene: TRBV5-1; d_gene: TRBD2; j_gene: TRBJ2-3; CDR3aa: CASSGTIPTDTQYF; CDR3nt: TGCGCCAGTAGCGGGACTATTCCCACAGATACGCAGTATTTT
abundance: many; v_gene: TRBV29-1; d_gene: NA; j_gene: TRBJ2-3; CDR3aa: CSVEDRTKTDTQYF; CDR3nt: TGCAGCGTTGAAGATCGTACGAAAACAGATACGCAGTATTTT
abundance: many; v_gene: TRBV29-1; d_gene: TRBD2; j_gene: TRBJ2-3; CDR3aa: CSVVGREGTDTQYF; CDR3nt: TGCAGCGTTGTGGGACGGGAGGGCACAGATACGCAGTATTTT
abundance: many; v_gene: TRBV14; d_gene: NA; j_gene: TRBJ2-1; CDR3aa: CASSQASGRLYNEQFF; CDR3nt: TGTGCCAGCAGCCAAGCCAGCGGGCGGCTATACAATGAGCAGTTCTTC
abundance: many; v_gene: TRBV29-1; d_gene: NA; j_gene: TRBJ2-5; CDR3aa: CSVERGVGSYLTQYF; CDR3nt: TGCAGCGTTGAAAGGGGGGTCGGGTCATATTTGACCCAGTACTTC
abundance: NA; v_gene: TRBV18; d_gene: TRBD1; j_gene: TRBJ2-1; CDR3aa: CASSPRVDRANEQFF; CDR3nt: TGTGCCAGCTCACCAAGGGTCGACAGGGCGAATGAGCAGTTCTTC